The 3 T cell receptor beta chains given below trace back to one sample, sequenced in a study of blood T cells in healthy people across ages. With a J-beta primer mix and a sample-barcoded 5' primer, a second PCR ran about 6 to 11 cycles. TCRdb analysed the 5' RACE reads with MiXCR anew, one entry per CDR3 protein. The sample holds hundreds of thousands of distinct CDR3 sequences; around two fifths are singletons and the top ten take 30%. Sequencing was carried out using blood. The receptors were gathered from an elderly man in good health.

Only one count was recorded for this clonotype. This sequence joins TRBV19 and TRBJ1-1, with a tentative D call TRBD1 (5 bases). The length of the CDR3 is 14 residues. The germline CDR1 and CDR2 sequences are LNHDA and SQIVND (reference sequence). The V gene lost 10 bases and the J gene lost 1 base, with 16 bases spanning the gap. CDR3 bases: TGTGCCACCCAGGGTTTTGAGGGGAACACTGAAGCTTTCTTT. Its translation is CATQGFEGNTEAFF.

This clonotype was counted a few times. V and J are TRBV27 and TRBJ2-5, with TRBD2 as a possible D gene (7 bases). The CDR3 consists of 16 residues. V lost 3 bases and J 2 bases, leaving 16 bases between the germline ends. In germline, CDR1 is MNHEY, CDR2 SMNVEV (reference sequence). CDR3 region: CASSLGRAGAQETQYF. Here the CDR3 DNA reads TGTGCCAGCAGTTTGGGCCGCGCGGGGGCACAAGAGACCCAGTACTTC.

The chain has TRBV6-2 or TRBV6-3 and TRBJ2-7, with 7 bases aligning to TRBD1. In germline, CDR1 is MNHEY, CDR2 SVGEGT. The CDR3 covers 14 residues. The V segment lost 1 base and the J segment 2 bases; nucleotides outside the gene matches: 2. The CDR3 region is CASSYWDRAYEQYF. The CDR3 DNA follows: TGTGCCAGCAGTTACTGGGACAGAGCCTACGAGCAGTACTTC.